This passage covers 18 T cell receptor beta chains from one sample sequenced in a study of T cells in women clearing cervical HPV infection. Libraries were prepared by immunoSEQ multiplex PCR; TCRdb keeps only in-frame clonotypes and omits some of them. The data show tens of thousands of clones, and the top ten clones hold around 0.98%. Sequenced input: blood buffy coat. The receptors stem from a woman aged 18 to 75 with a cervical HPV16 infection that either progressed to CIN3+ or cleared (not recorded which).

About this clone itself: The CDR3 end lies 3 residues beyond the end of the read and is filled in from the germline J gene. The chain recombines TRBV2 with TRBJ2-1; D is perhaps TRBD1 or TRBD2 (5 bases each). V lost 6 bases and J lost 4, with 10 bases in between. CDR1 and CDR2 from the germline V gene are SNHLY and FYNNEI. The CDR3 runs 13 residues. The CDR3 loop reads CASRGELYNEQFF. The CDR3 DNA, read in part, is TGTGCCAGCAGAGGGGAGCTATACAATGAG. Variable domain in full (rest from reference TRBV2 and TRBJ2-1): EPEVTQTPSHQVTQMGQEVILRCVPISNHLYFYWYRQILGQKVEFLVSFYNNEISEKSEIFDDQFSVERPDGSNFTLKIRSTKLEDSAMYFCASRGELYNEQFFGPGTRLTVL.

With respect to this clone: The CDR3 end is not reached by the read, which stops 3 residues before it; the germline J gene fills it in. The rearrangement uses TRBV5-1 and TRBJ2-2; D ambiguous. CDR3 length: 15 residues. Trimming pared 0 bases from V and 1 base from J, leaving 7 bases between. The V gene's germline CDR1 is SGHRS and CDR2 YFSETQ. The CDR3: CASSLELLNTGELFF. CDR3 bases read: TGCGCCAGCAGCTTGGAACTCCTGAACACCGGGGAG. The full variable domain, in which reference TRBV5-1 and TRBJ2-2 provide the parts outside the CDR3, is KAGVTQTPRYLIKTRGQQVTLSCSPISGHRSVSWYQQTPGQGLQFLFEYFSETQRNKGNFPGRFSGRQFSNSRSEMNVSTLELGDSALYLCASSLELLNTGELFFGEGSRLTVL.

Comment on this clone: One end of the junction does not line up with germline, which may come from a read error. The missing CDR3 end, 3 residues past where the read stops, is filled in from the germline J gene. The chain links TRBV18 to TRBJ1-1; 8 bases align to TRBD1. The germline gives CDR1 KGHSH, CDR2 LQKENI. This CDR3 has 14 amino acids. The covered CDR3 bases are TGTGCCAGCTCCCGCGGACAGGGAAGGACTGGA. Its translation: CASSRGQGRTG. The whole CDR3 reads CASSRGQGRTGAFF.

About this clone: Read data end 3 residues before the CDR3 end; the end is taken from the germline J gene. V and J are TRBV11-3 and TRBJ2-2; 11 bases map to TRBD2. Germline V gene data show CDR1 as SGHNT and CDR2 as YENEEA. V lost 5 bases to trimming and J lost 4 bases; unmatched junction nucleotides: 3. The CDR3 length is 15 residues. The CDR3 sequence: CASSPSGGTTGELFF. The sequenced part of the CDR3 DNA is TGTGCCAGCAGCCCTAGCGGGGGGACCACCGGGGAG.

To note about this clone: From the germline J gene comes the end of the CDR3, since the read stops 3 residues before it. The chain links TRBV20-1 to TRBJ2-7, with 8 bases identical to TRBD1. The junction had 3 bases not matched to a gene; V was cut back by 3 bases and J by 5 bases. Germline V gives CDR1 DFQATT, CDR2 SNEGSKA (reference sequence). The CDR3 length is 12 residues. CDR3 region: CSASNRGNEQYF. The covered CDR3 bases are TGCAGTGCTAGCAACAGGGGGAACGAG.

With respect to this clone: The read finishes 3 residues shy of the CDR3 end, and the germline J gene is used to complete it. The rearrangement links TRBV5-1 to TRBJ2-3; D uncertain. With 0 bases removed from V and 5 bases from J, the gap between germline ends came to 10 bases. Germline values: CDR1 SGHRS, CDR2 YFSETQ. This CDR3 is 14 amino acids long. The chain's CDR3 is CASSLGGRGDTQYF. The part of the CDR3 DNA that was read is TGCGCCAGCAGCTTGGGAGGCCGAGGAGATACG.

Incomplete CDR3 DNA: TGTGCCAGCAGCCGGGACAGTCCCTACGAG. This sequence encodes CASSRDSPYE. The CDR3, in full, reads CASSRDSPYEQYF. V gene TRBV12-3 or TRBV12-4 combines with J gene TRBJ2-7; TRBD1 matches 7 bases. The read terminates 3 residues ahead of where the CDR3 ends, so the germline J gene completes it. Trimming cost V 6 bases and J 2 bases; bases outside gene matches: 4. CDR3 length: 13 amino acids.

Comment on this clone: The read halts 3 residues ahead of the CDR3 end, with the missing end drawn from the germline J gene. The chain links TRBV30 to TRBJ1-2; the match to TRBD1 covers 8 bases. This CDR3 contains 15 residues. Germline CDR1 and CDR2: GTSNPN and SVGIG (reference sequence). The CDR3 loop reads CAWTRPGTGYYDYTF. The sequenced part of the CDR3 DNA is TGTGCCTGGACCCGACCCGGGACAGGTTACTACGAC.

With respect to this clone: The CDR3 goes on 3 residues after the read ends, and that part is filled in from the germline J gene. The rearrangement uses TRBV7-9 and TRBJ1-2; D unresolved. From germline, CDR1 is SEHNR and CDR2 FQNEAQ (reference sequence). This CDR3 spans 12 amino acids. CDR3 residues: CASSFSDRDYTF. The part of the CDR3 DNA that was read is TGTGCCAGCAGCTTCTCCGATCGCGAC.

To note about this clone: The CDR3 end falls 3 residues outside the read, so it is completed with the germline J gene. This chain joins TRBV18 and TRBJ1-1; unclear D gene. Between the trimmed V and J ends, which lost 0 bases and 0 bases, there was a span of 5 bases. This CDR3 spans 14 amino acids. Germline V CDR1 and CDR2: KGHSH, LQKENI. The sequenced CDR3 bases are TGTGCCAGCTCACCACCCCATGTGAACACTGAA. Its translation: CASSPPHVNTE. The CDR3 as a whole reads CASSPPHVNTEAFF.

Concerning this clone itself: The read falls 3 residues short of the CDR3 end, and the missing part is taken from the germline J gene. This chain connects TRBV5-1 to TRBJ1-6; 12 nucleotides agree with TRBD1. J gave up 9 bases and V 4 bases, and 8 bases lay outside the gene matches. This CDR3 has 16 amino acids. CDR1 and CDR2 (germline): SGHRS, YFSETQ. Incomplete CDR3 DNA: TGCGCCAGCAGCGACGGGACAGGGGGCAGAGTTTCACCC. It translates to CASSDGTGGRVSP. The CDR3, in full, reads CASSDGTGGRVSPLHF.

As for this clone: The missing CDR3 end, 3 residues past where the read stops, is filled in from the germline J gene. This sequence joins TRBV30 and TRBJ2-7; D unclear. V lost 0 bases and J lost 6, with 6 bases in between. The V gene's germline CDR1 is GTSNPN and CDR2 SVGIG (reference sequence). This CDR3 contains 11 residues. The CDR3 spells CAWSVATEQYF. CDR3 bases read: TGTGCCTGGAGTGTAGCGACCGAG.

Turning to this clone: The read stops 3 residues short of the end of the CDR3; the missing end is completed from the germline J gene. The V gene is TRBV7-9, the J gene TRBJ2-1; no clear D. CDR3 size: 14 residues. Trimming shortened V by 2 bases and J by 4 bases, and 9 bases separated the two germline ends. Germline lookup yields CDR1 SEHNR and CDR2 FQNEAQ (reference sequence). The CDR3 DNA, read in part, is TGTGCCAGCAGCTTACTTAACGGTTACAATGAG. As protein: CASSLLNGYNE. The CDR3 in full is CASSLLNGYNEQFF.

With regard to this clone: The read is 3 residues too short to cover the CDR3 end, so that end is filled in from the germline J gene. This chain joins TRBV7-7 and TRBJ1-2; no firm D call. The CDR3 is 13 residues long. Germline assignment: CDR1 SSHAT and CDR2 FNYEAQ (reference sequence). CDR3 bases read: TGTGCCAGCAGCTGGACTAGAAACGACGAC. Its translation: CASSWTRNDD. The whole CDR3 region reads CASSWTRNDDYTF.

Comment on this clone: Read sequence stops 3 residues before the CDR3 end, and the germline J gene provides the missing end. The J gene is TRBJ1-6, the V gene TRBV14, with 7 nucleotides matching TRBD1. The CDR3 covers 14 residues. Germline lookup yields CDR1 SGHDN and CDR2 FVKESK. The chain's CDR3 is CASSLRTGGATLHF. Partial CDR3 DNA: TGTGCCAGCAGCCTTCGGACAGGAGGCGCCACC.

On this clone: One end of the junction is discordant with germline, which a read error may explain. The CDR3 end is not reached by the read, which stops 3 residues before it; the germline J gene fills it in. Other DNA sequences of this sample code for an identical CDR3. V is TRBV29-1 and J is TRBJ1-3; weak D call: TRBD1 (6 bases). The CDR3 spans 12 residues. Germline CDR1 reads SQVTM; CDR2 reads ANQGSEA. CDR3 DNA (partial): TGCAGCGTTGGGACAGAAGGAAACACA. This gives the protein CSVGTEGNT. The full CDR3 protein reads CSVGTEGNTIYF. The full variable domain, rest sourced from reference TRBV29-1 and TRBJ1-3, is SAVISQKPSRDICQRGTSLTIQCQVDSQVTMMFWYRQQPGQSLTLIATANQGSEATYESGFVIDKFPISRPNLTFSTLTVSNMSPEDSSIYLCSVGTEGNTIYFGEGSWLTVV.

Remarks on this clone: The read ends 3 residues before the CDR3 terminus; that terminus is restored from the germline J gene. V usage is TRBV5-1 and J usage is TRBJ2-7; 9 bases map to TRBD1. V was clipped by 0 bases and J by 6 bases; unmatched bases: 7. Germline CDR1 is SGHRS and CDR2 is YFSETQ. The CDR3 has 15 amino acids. CDR3 DNA, as far as it was read: TGCGCCAGCAGCTTGGATCGGACAGGGGTTCGCGAG. This codes for CASSLDRTGVRE. The whole CDR3 is CASSLDRTGVREQYF.

In regard to this clone: The read gets to within 3 residues of the CDR3 end, and the germline J gene fills in the rest. The chain joins TRBV20-1 to TRBJ2-3; 7 bases are shared with TRBD2. Germline V gives CDR1 DFQATT, CDR2 SNEGSKA (reference sequence). The J segment lost 4 bases and the V segment lost 4 bases, leaving 5 bases of the junction unmatched. The CDR3 contains 13 residues. The CDR3 here is CSATRAGPDTQYF. The sequenced part of the CDR3 DNA is TGCAGTGCTACCCGAGCGGGGCCAGATACG.